This T cell receptor (beta chain) was identified during a study of blood T cells in healthy people across ages (dated by TCRdb to the mid-2010s). Some background on the complete study: In model experiments, roughly one uniquely barcoded TCR beta cDNA molecule per two T cells was captured by template switching. Using deep sequencing normalized with unique cDNA molecular identifiers, the study measured how TCR beta repertoire diversity changes with age. Four age groups were formed from the donors: young (average 16 years), middle-aged (approximately 40), aged (roughly 59) and long-lived (approximately 80). To avoid experimental bias, donors of different ages were distributed randomly across sequencing lanes. For two donors (one aged 18 to 30 and one aged 80 or older), the study analyzed two additional independent replicas of 1 million unique cDNA reads from the same blood draw.

The donors were some 36 Caucasian individuals from Russia, aged 6 to 90 years, who were systemically healthy. Each donor gave roughly 11 milliliters of peripheral blood, drawn into EDTA-treated Vacutainer tubes. Ficoll-Paque density-gradient centrifugation was used to isolate PBMCs, with at least 6.5 million obtained per sample. Trizol reagent was used to extract total RNA from the PBMCs, yielding at least 5.5 micrograms per sample. Naive CD45RAhigh/CD27high T cell percentages were measured by flow cytometry on a PBMC aliquot from every donor. The CDR3 starts with the cysteine, ends with the phenylalanine, and has 17 residues. Only the CDR3 DNA stays, 51 bases, in frame from base 1. CDR1 and CDR2 are read off the germline V gene (reference sequence) as LGHDT and YNNKEL. V loses 3 bases of germline sequence and J loses 4 bases, and the interval between the two ends is 21 bases. Overall study results and their limits: Bulk unsorted PBMC profiling prevented conclusive comparison of naive and antigen-experienced compartments. Observed TCR beta diversity per million T cells fell roughly linearly with age, and a significant reduction was already apparent by age around 40. Donor CMV infection status was unknown, potentially confounding age-related changes in expanded clonotypes. Total diversity estimates from one million sequenced T cells were considered lower bounds and underestimates. There was a strong correlation between observed TCR beta diversity and the percentage of naive T cells measured by flow cytometry. Compared with the aged group, the long-lived group had more naive CD4+ T cells, fewer expanded clones and increased TCR diversity, suggesting age selection.

A few counts support this clonotype. Its antigen target is currently unknown. Base qualities were left out, and no much larger clone turns up one base away. Preparation of the library involved 5' RACE. The instrument was an Illumina HiSeq 2500. A second PCR of roughly 6 to 11 cycles was performed with a sample-barcoded 5' primer and a J-beta primer mix. A template-switch 5' adaptor carrying 12 random nucleotides introduced a unique molecular identifier onto each TCR beta cDNA molecule. At least 2.5 million CDR3-containing paired-end reads were obtained from each sample. The Mint cDNA synthesis kit, primed by a TRBC-specific oligonucleotide, was used to synthesize first-strand cDNA from all RNA. All cDNA was treated with uracil-DNA glycosylase and then went through a first 18-cycle PCR with the universal primers M1SS and BC2_uni_R. The study's processing was this. For normalization, 1 million high-quality reads, each with a distinct molecular identifier, were randomly selected from each sample. Reads sharing molecular identifiers were discarded rather than binned into consensus sequences. MiTCR, run with a Q25 quality threshold and the strictest error-elimination algorithm, handled CDR3 identification, clonotype clustering and error correction. A nonparametric unseen species model with Euler transformation was used to estimate lower-bound total TCR beta diversity. Using fastp trimming at Q25 and MiXCR clonotype assembly, TCRdb reanalyzed the public sequencing data and kept in-frame beta chains. Entries that share a CDR3 protein sequence are merged under the most common genes and DNA. TCRdb's processing, not the authors', yielded these V and J calls. The sample profile shows about a million distinct CDR3 sequences; more than 30% of them were found once. The ten largest make up approximately 14% of the sample.

The origin of this receptor is a man younger than 35 in good health. The sequenced sample was blood. Rearrangement joined TRBV3-1 to TRBJ1-2; D gene: possibly TRBD1, on 5 matching bases. The DNA reads TGTGCCAGCAGCCAGCCAAGAGGGAAGGGACGGTCCTATGGCTACACCTTC. This is translated as CASSQPRGKGRSYGYTF.